A single T cell receptor (beta chain) is shown here with its context. Data came from immunoSEQ multiplex PCR; TCRdb stores just in-frame clones and leaves some out. The table records about 50,000 clones, around four fifths of them present only once. The data stem from a study of blood T cell repertoires in COVID-19. Looking at the study overall: PBMCs, B-cell-depleted T cells, or T cells were the source of the cDNA or gDNA that made up the material.

The CDR3 extends over 16 amino acids. Germline loops: CDR1 KGHSH, CDR2 LQKENI. The germline V and J ends were trimmed by 4 bases and 0 bases, with 12 bases remaining between them. The chain joins TRBV18 to TRBJ1-4; possibly TRBD1 for D (5 bases). The clonotype comes from an elderly woman with acute or convalescent COVID-19. Sequencing was done on a sample of peripheral blood. CDR3 residues: CASSQSAGATNEKLFF. The DNA for the CDR3 is TGTGCCAGCTCACAATCCGCGGGGGCAACTAATGAAAAACTGTTTTTT. Filled out from reference TRBV18 and TRBJ1-4, the complete variable domain reads NAGVMQNPRHLVRRRGQEARLRCSPMKGHSHVYWYRQLPEEGLKFMVYLQKENIIDESGMPKERFSAEFPKEGPSILRIQQVVRGDSAAYFCASSQSAGATNEKLFFGSGTQLSVL.